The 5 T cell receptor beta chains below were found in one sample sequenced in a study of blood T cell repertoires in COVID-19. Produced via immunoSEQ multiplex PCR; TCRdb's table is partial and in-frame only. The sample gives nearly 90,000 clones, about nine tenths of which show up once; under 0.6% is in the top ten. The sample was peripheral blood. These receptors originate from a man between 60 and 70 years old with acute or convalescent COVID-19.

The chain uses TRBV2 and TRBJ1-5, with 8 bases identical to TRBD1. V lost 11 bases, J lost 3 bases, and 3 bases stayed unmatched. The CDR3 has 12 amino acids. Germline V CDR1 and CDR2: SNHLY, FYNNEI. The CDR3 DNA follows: TGTGCCGGACAGGGATTCAATCAGCCCCAGCATTTT. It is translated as CAGQGFNQPQHF.

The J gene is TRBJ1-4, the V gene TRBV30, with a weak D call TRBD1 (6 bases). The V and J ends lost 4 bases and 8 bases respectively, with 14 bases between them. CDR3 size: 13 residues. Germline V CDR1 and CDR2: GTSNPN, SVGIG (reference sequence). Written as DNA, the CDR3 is TGTGCCTGGAACCGACAGGTCGAGGAAAAACTGTTTTTT. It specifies CAWNRQVEEKLFF.

As DNA, the CDR3 is TGTGCCAGCAGGAGGACAGAGAATGAAAAACTGTTTTTT. This gives the protein CASRRTENEKLFF. The chain uses TRBV7-9 and TRBJ1-4; maybe TRBD1 (6 bases). Germline CDR1 is SEHNR and CDR2 is FQNEAQ (reference sequence). Trimming pared 6 bases from V and 5 bases from J, leaving 10 bases between. CDR3 length: 13 residues. Together with reference TRBV7-9 and TRBJ1-4, the CDR3 gives the full variable domain: DTGVSQNPRHKITKRGQNVTFRCDPISEHNRLYWYRQTLGQGPEFLTYFQNEAQLEKSRLLSDRFSAERPKGSFSTLEIQRTEQGDSAMYLCASRRTENEKLFFGSGTQLSVL.

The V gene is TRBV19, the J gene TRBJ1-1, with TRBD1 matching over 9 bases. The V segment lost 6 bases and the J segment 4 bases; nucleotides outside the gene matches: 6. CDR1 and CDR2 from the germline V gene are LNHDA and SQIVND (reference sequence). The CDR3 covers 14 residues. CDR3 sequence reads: CASSTTTGGTEAFF. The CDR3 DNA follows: TGTGCCAGTAGCACTACGACAGGGGGCACTGAAGCTTTCTTT.

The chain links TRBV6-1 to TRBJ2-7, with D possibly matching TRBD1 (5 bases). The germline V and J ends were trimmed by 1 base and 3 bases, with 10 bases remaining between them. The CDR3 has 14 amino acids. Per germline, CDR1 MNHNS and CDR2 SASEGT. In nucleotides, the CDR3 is TGTGCCAGCAGTGAAGGGGGCGCCTACTACGAGCAGTACTTC. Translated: CASSEGGAYYEQYF.